The 32 T cell receptor beta chains below come from one sample, sequenced in a study of cytomegalovirus exposure and HLA in healthy donors. Sequenced by immunoSEQ multiplex PCR; TCRdb stores in-frame clones only, minus some. This repertoire shows about 70,000 clones, around 94% found once; its top ten account for 1.5% to 2%. Sequencing was done on a sample of PBMCs. These receptors all stem from a woman under 30 in good health and CMV-seropositive.

CDR3 nucleotide sequence: TGTGCCAGCAGCTTAGACAGAGTCTACACCTTC. Protein sequence: CASSLDRVYTF. This chain links TRBV13 with TRBJ1-2; no firm D call. With 1 base removed from V and 10 bases from J, the gap between germline ends came to 7 bases. The CDR3 length is 11 residues. Per germline, CDR1 PRHDT and CDR2 FYEKMQ (reference sequence).

This chain uses TRBV7-8 with TRBJ1-5, with 8 nucleotides matching TRBD1. The length of the CDR3 is 16 residues. V was clipped by 1 base and J by 7 bases; unmatched bases: 9. Looked up from germline, CDR1 is SGHVS and CDR2 is FQNEAQ. CDR3 DNA sequence: TGTGCCAGCAGCTTAGGGGAGATTTACAGGGGGCAGCCCCAGCATTTT. It translates to CASSLGEIYRGQPQHF.

This rearrangement joins TRBV5-6 to TRBJ2-7; the match to TRBD2 covers 11 bases. V dropped 4 bases and J dropped 4; count of bases not matched to a gene: 10. The CDR3 extends over 16 amino acids. The germline V gene has CDR1 SGHDT and CDR2 YYEEEE. The CDR3 spells CASSGWTSGPGYEQYF. For the CDR3, the DNA is TGTGCCAGCAGCGGGTGGACTAGCGGGCCGGGGTACGAGCAGTACTTC.

This clone was found once. V gene TRBV19 combines with J gene TRBJ1-1; 7 nucleotides align to TRBD1. This CDR3 spans 16 amino acids. Germline CDR1 reads LNHDA; CDR2 reads SQIVND (reference sequence). The V gene end was trimmed by 3 bases and the J gene end by 0 bases; junction bases not matched to a gene: 7. CDR3 in amino acids: CASSIITGVLNTEAFF. CDR3 coding DNA: TGTGCCAGTAGTATCATCACAGGGGTCCTGAACACTGAAGCTTTCTTT.

The CDR3 here is CASSRWGQGAGYGYTF. CDR3 DNA: TGTGCCAGCAGCCGATGGGGACAGGGGGCCGGGTATGGCTACACCTTC. The rearrangement links TRBV5-4 to TRBJ1-2, with 12 bases matching TRBD1. The J segment lost 5 bases and the V segment lost 4 bases, leaving 9 bases of the junction unmatched. Germline V CDR1 and CDR2: SGHNT, YYREEE (reference sequence). The CDR3 consists of 16 residues.

This chain connects TRBV6-5 to TRBJ1-6, with a weak D call TRBD1 (5 bases). Germline CDR1 MNHEY, CDR2 SVGAGI. This CDR3 spans 15 amino acids. The ends were cut back, 2 bases at V and 5 bases at J, with 10 bases in the middle. The DNA for the CDR3 is TGTGCCAGCAGTTACGTGGGGCAAGATAATTCACCCCTCCACTTT. Its translation is CASSYVGQDNSPLHF.

The V gene is TRBV21-1, the J gene TRBJ1-2; the table assigns TRBD1, which was not confirmed against the DNA. TRBV21-1 represents a pseudogene. The CDR3 has 15 residues. The CDR3 sequence is CASPLSQASCSGYTF. DNA of the CDR3: TGTGCCAGCCCCTTGTCCCAGGCGTCTTGCTCTGGCTACACCTTC.

The chain links TRBV27 to TRBJ2-7; TRBD2 aligns across 8 bases. The length of the CDR3 is 15 residues. Germline lookup yields CDR1 MNHEY and CDR2 SMNVEV (reference sequence). Trimming removed 1 base from V and 4 bases from J; junction bases left unmatched: 6. The CDR3 DNA sequence: TGTGCCAGCAGTTTATACAGCGGGGGTACATACGAGCAGTACTTC. Protein: CASSLYSGGTYEQYF.

V usage is TRBV29-1 and J usage is TRBJ2-2; no reliable D call. Germline-derived CDR1 and CDR2 are SQVTM and ANQGSEA. CDR3 length: 11 amino acids. The V gene lost 7 bases and the J gene lost 6 bases, with 9 bases spanning the gap. CDR3 nucleotide sequence: TGCAGCGGTCGAGAGGCCGGGGAGCTGTTTTTT. This gives the protein CSGREAGELFF.

The rearrangement joins TRBV21-1 to TRBJ2-2; the table's D gene call, TRBD1, was not cross checked with the DNA. TRBV21-1 is a pseudogene locus. This CDR3 spans 16 amino acids. The CDR3 sequence is CASSKDGRLYTGELFF. The CDR3 coding sequence is TGTGCCAGCAGCAAAGACGGCAGGCTTTACACCGGGGAGCTGTTTTTT.

This rearrangement joins TRBV19 to TRBJ1-2; tentatively, D is TRBD1 (5 bases). CDR3 size: 16 residues. V was trimmed by 5 bases and J by 1 base, leaving 17 bases between them. Per germline, CDR1 LNHDA and CDR2 SQIVND (reference sequence). CDR3 coding DNA: TGTGCCAGTAGTCCACGGGACTCCCTGCGTAACTATGGCTACACCTTC. This translates into CASSPRDSLRNYGYTF.

The rearrangement uses TRBV7-8 and TRBJ2-1; D remains unclear. V was shortened by 5 bases and J by 0 bases, with 17 bases between the two germline ends. CDR3 length: 17 amino acids. Germline CDR1 SGHVS, CDR2 FQNEAQ. CDR3 in amino acids: CASSPVPDAGSYNEQFF. The CDR3 coding sequence is TGTGCCAGCAGCCCCGTCCCTGACGCAGGCTCCTACAATGAGCAGTTCTTC.

The chain combines TRBV18 with TRBJ1-1, with 8 bases matching TRBD1. V lost 6 bases and J lost 1; bases outside the gene matches: 13. Looked up from germline, CDR1 is KGHSH and CDR2 is LQKENI. The CDR3 totals 17 residues. CDR3 residues: CASSLAGGYFRNTEAFF. The DNA of the CDR3 is TGTGCCAGCTCCCTGGCAGGGGGCTATTTTAGGAACACTGAAGCTTTCTTT. The full variable domain, rest sourced from reference TRBV18 and TRBJ1-1, is NAGVMQNPRHLVRRRGQEARLRCSPMKGHSHVYWYRQLPEEGLKFMVYLQKENIIDESGMPKERFSAEFPKEGPSILRIQQVVRGDSAAYFCASSLAGGYFRNTEAFFGQGTRLTVV.

V is TRBV9 and J is TRBJ2-7, with TRBD1 matching 11 bases. V dropped 7 bases and J dropped 4; count of bases not matched to a gene: 7. The germline V gene has CDR1 SGDLS and CDR2 YYNGEE. The CDR3 sequence is 14 residues long. CDR3 DNA sequence: TGTGCCAGCGCCCCGGGACAGGGGGGTTACGAGCAGTACTTC. Residues: CASAPGQGGYEQYF.

In nucleotides, the CDR3 is TGCGCCAGCAGCTACAGAGGACAGGGGAACACTGAAGCTTTCTTT. This codes for CASSYRGQGNTEAFF. The chain carries TRBV5-1 and TRBJ1-1; 8 positions match TRBD1. Germline V gene sequence: CDR1 SGHRS, CDR2 YFSETQ. The CDR3 loop spans 15 amino acids. J was trimmed by 1 base and V by 3 bases; bases with no gene match: 5.

This rearrangement joins TRBV5-6 to TRBJ1-3; 8 nucleotides match TRBD1. V shed 2 bases, J shed 2 bases, and the junction held 3 bases outside the gene matches. The V gene's germline CDR1 is SGHDT and CDR2 YYEEEE. CDR3 length equals 15 residues. CDR3 in amino acids: CASSLPGGTGNTIYF. In DNA form, the CDR3 reads TGTGCCAGCAGCTTACCAGGGGGCACTGGAAACACCATATATTTT. Complete variable domain (other parts from reference TRBV5-6 and TRBJ1-3): DAGVTQSPTHLIKTRGQQVTLRCSPKSGHDTVSWYQQALGQGPQFIFQYYEEEERQRGNFPDRFSGHQFPNYSSELNVNALLLGDSALYLCASSLPGGTGNTIYFGEGSWLTVV.

The rearrangement joins TRBV5-1 to TRBJ2-3; 12 nucleotides align to TRBD2. V gave up 1 base and J gave up 1 base; unmatched junction bases: 10. Per germline, CDR1 SGHRS and CDR2 YFSETQ. The CDR3 spans 19 residues. In DNA, the CDR3 is TGCGCCAGCAGCTTGCTTGGTGGACTAGCGGGGCGCGGCACAGATACGCAGTATTTT. This sequence encodes CASSLLGGLAGRGTDTQYF.

This clone is a singleton in its sample. The chain joins TRBV27 to TRBJ1-2; 8 positions match TRBD1. The germline V gene has CDR1 MNHEY and CDR2 SMNVEV (reference sequence). V was pared by 5 bases and J by 4 bases, with 6 bases of the junction left unmatched. The CDR3 loop spans 14 amino acids. CDR3 coding DNA: TGTGCCAGCAGTCATTCAGGGGGCCCCTATGGCTACACCTTC. This translates into CASSHSGGPYGYTF.

The CDR3 region has the DNA TGTGCCAGCAGTTTAGGTCAGGGATATGGCTACACCTTC. It is translated as CASSLGQGYGYTF. The chain combines TRBV27 with TRBJ1-2; tentative D call: TRBD1 (5 bases). The CDR3 covers 13 residues. Trimming removed 2 bases at V and 5 bases at J, with 9 bases between. The V gene's germline CDR1 is MNHEY and CDR2 SMNVEV (reference sequence).

This clone was observed a few times. The chain uses TRBV25-1 and TRBJ2-6; 7 nucleotides match TRBD1. This CDR3 spans 13 amino acids. Germline trimming cut 4 bases from V and 11 bases from J; bases unmatched to any gene: 5. Germline assignment: CDR1 MGHDK and CDR2 SYGVNS. The CDR3, as DNA: TGTGCCAGCAGTGGAACAGGGGTTCACGTCCTGACTTTC. Amino acid sequence: CASSGTGVHVLTF.

The chain is built from TRBV5-4 and TRBJ2-1; TRBD2 matches at 9 bases. The CDR3 runs 15 residues. The germline CDR1 and CDR2 sequences are SGHNT and YYREEE (reference sequence). Trimming at V came to 8 bases and at J to 7 bases, leaving 13 bases not matched to a gene. This chain's CDR3 is CASTSGRPPLNEQFF. The CDR3 DNA sequence: TGTGCCAGTACTAGCGGGCGGCCCCCACTGAATGAGCAGTTCTTC.

This chain connects TRBV7-8 to TRBJ2-7; the D is unclear. The length of the CDR3 is 13 residues. Germline V gene data show CDR1 as SGHVS and CDR2 as FQNEAQ. V was pared by 3 bases and J by 2 bases, with 8 bases between. The chain's CDR3 is CASSFDTAYEQYF. DNA for the CDR3: TGTGCCAGCAGCTTCGACACCGCCTACGAGCAGTACTTC.

This sequence joins TRBV1 and TRBJ2-7; TRBD2, the table's D call, lacks a check against the DNA. TRBV1 is marked as a pseudogene. The CDR3 is 16 residues long. The CDR3 DNA is TGCACCAGCAGCCAAGAGAGCGGGAGGGATGAATCCGAGCAGTACTTC. Translation: CTSSQESGRDESEQYF.

V and J are TRBV6-6 and TRBJ1-5, with a tentative D call TRBD1 (5 bases). The CDR3 totals 14 residues. Germline-derived CDR1 and CDR2 are MNHNY and SVGAGI (reference sequence). With 5 bases removed from V and 2 bases from J, the gap between germline ends came to 10 bases. The CDR3 reads CASSPSTGNQPQHF. The CDR3 nucleotides are TGTGCCAGCAGTCCGTCGACAGGCAATCAGCCCCAGCATTTT.

The V gene is TRBV6-5, the J gene TRBJ1-5; 7 bases match TRBD1. This CDR3 contains 12 residues. The trim removed 5 bases at V and 15 bases at J, leaving 10 bases unmatched. CDR1 MNHEY and CDR2 SVGAGI come from the germline V gene. This CDR3 reads CASSPREGAGHF. The CDR3 region has the DNA TGTGCCAGCAGTCCACGCGAGGGGGCCGGGCATTTT.

This chain links TRBV14 with TRBJ1-6; TRBD1 might be the D (5 bases). Germline-derived CDR1 and CDR2 are SGHDN and FVKESK. The V and J ends lost 1 base and 6 bases respectively, with 7 bases between them. The CDR3 length is 14 residues. The CDR3 sequence is CASSQARVNSPLHF. Written as DNA, the CDR3 is TGTGCCAGCAGCCAAGCCAGGGTTAATTCACCCCTCCACTTT.

In nucleotides, the CDR3 is TGTGCCAGCAGCCCCAGGGACAGCCAAGAGACCCAGTACTTC. Its translation is CASSPRDSQETQYF. The rearrangement links TRBV13 to TRBJ2-5, with 7 bases aligning to TRBD1. The V segment lost 5 bases and the J segment 1 base; nucleotides outside the gene matches: 4. CDR1 and CDR2 (germline): PRHDT, FYEKMQ (reference sequence). The CDR3 is 14 amino acids.

The chain carries TRBV4-1 and TRBJ2-3; tentative D call: TRBD1 (6 bases). Trimming stripped 2 bases from V and 5 bases from J, with 17 bases between. Germline CDR1 is MGHRA and CDR2 is YSYEKL. This CDR3 is built from 16 residues. CDR3 protein: CASSQNVGQIGDTQYF. The CDR3 DNA follows: TGCGCCAGCAGCCAAAACGTAGGACAGATCGGAGATACGCAGTATTTT.

The chain has TRBV7-9 and TRBJ2-7, with TRBD1 matching over 7 bases. The CDR3 is made up of 14 amino acids. The germline V gene has CDR1 SEHNR and CDR2 FQNEAQ (reference sequence). Unmatched junction bases numbered 6, after V lost 5 bases and J lost 2 bases. The CDR3 spells CASSNRGNAYEQYF. As DNA, the CDR3 is TGTGCCAGCAGCAACAGGGGTAACGCCTACGAGCAGTACTTC.

This chain connects TRBV5-8 to TRBJ1-1; D may be TRBD1 (5 bases). Germline V gives CDR1 SGHTS, CDR2 YDEGEE. This CDR3 spans 17 amino acids. Trimming took 1 base from V and 0 from J, leaving 16 bases between them. The CDR3 region is CASSLSLWGLMNTEAFF. The CDR3 DNA reads TGTGCCAGCAGCTTGAGTTTATGGGGCCTAATGAACACTGAAGCTTTCTTT. The full variable domain, completed using reference TRBV5-8 and TRBJ1-1, is EAGVTQSPTHLIKTRGQQATLRCSPISGHTSVYWYQQALGLGLQFLLWYDEGEERNRGNFPPRFSGRQFPNYSSELNVNALELEDSALYLCASSLSLWGLMNTEAFFGQGTRLTVV.

The chain links TRBV6-7 to TRBJ2-3, with 13 bases aligning to TRBD2. TRBV6-7 is designated an ORF whose function remains uncertain. V was pared by 2 bases and J by 9 bases, with 14 bases of the junction left unmatched. This CDR3 has 18 amino acids. Here the CDR3 reads CASSYPSRTSGGRQTQYF. CDR3 bases: TGTGCCAGCAGTTACCCCTCTAGGACTAGCGGGGGCCGGCAGACGCAGTATTTT.

The chain employs TRBV10-1 and TRBJ1-6, with a possible D match to TRBD1 (5 bases). Trimming stripped 4 bases from V and 8 bases from J, with 12 bases between. The CDR3 spans 14 residues. Germline CDR1 and CDR2: WNHNN and SYGVQD (reference sequence). As DNA, the CDR3 is TGCGCCAGCAGTGCAGACAGAGCTTATTCACCCCTCCACTTT. Protein: CASSADRAYSPLHF.